One sample yielded the 5 T cell receptor beta chains listed below, sequenced in a study of CD8+ T cells in alopecia areata. Extracted RNA was reverse transcribed into cDNA, the sequencing template. Sequencing was performed with immunoSEQ multiplex PCR; in TCRdb, only in-frame clones are kept and a portion is missing. The table includes under 200,000 clones, less than 70% detected once. Indicated treatment: oral pan-JAK inhibitor, 5-10 mg twice daily. The specimen comprised CD4+ T cells sorted from blood, sampled at week 24, from a patient treated with tofacitinib. These receptors all stem from a human donor with alopecia areata.

The chain uses TRBV25-1 and TRBJ1-1; D is undetermined. This CDR3 has 15 residues. V was clipped by 1 base and J by 3 bases, with 12 bases between them. The germline gives CDR1 MGHDK, CDR2 SYGVNS. This CDR3 is CASSELVRLHTEAFF. DNA for the CDR3: TGTGCCAGCAGTGAATTAGTAAGACTCCACACTGAAGCTTTCTTT.

The chain uses TRBV6-4 and TRBJ2-1; unclear D gene. CDR3 length: 15 residues. Germline CDR1 MRHNA, CDR2 SNTAGT. V was pared by 0 bases and J by 2 bases, with 8 bases between. This CDR3 is CASSDSHGPYNEQFF. CDR3 bases: TGTGCCAGCAGTGACTCCCACGGCCCCTACAATGAGCAGTTCTTC.

V and J are TRBV29-1 and TRBJ1-2; maybe TRBD1 (5 bases). CDR1 and CDR2 from the germline V gene are SQVTM and ANQGSEA. The length of the CDR3 is 14 residues. Trimming took off 4 bases at V and 4 bases at J, with 16 bases between the two ends. The CDR3 protein is CSVGNEMGVYGYTF. In DNA, the CDR3 is TGCAGCGTTGGTAACGAGATGGGGGTCTATGGCTACACCTTC.

CDR3 protein: CASSLDRSANYGYTF. CDR3 in DNA: TGCGCCAGCAGCTTGGATCGTTCAGCGAACTATGGCTACACCTTC. V is TRBV5-1 and J is TRBJ1-2; D gene uncertain. Germline CDR1 is SGHRS and CDR2 is YFSETQ. Deletions cut 0 bases from V and 2 bases from J, with 11 bases between. The length of the CDR3 is 15 residues. Full variable domain (remainder filled in from reference TRBV5-1 and TRBJ1-2): KAGVTQTPRYLIKTRGQQVTLSCSPISGHRSVSWYQQTPGQGLQFLFEYFSETQRNKGNFPGRFSGRQFSNSRSEMNVSTLELGDSALYLCASSLDRSANYGYTFGSGTRLTVV.

This clone was counted between two and nine times. This chain joins TRBV11-1 and TRBJ2-2, with TRBD1 matching over 8 bases. The CDR3 covers 15 residues. V was clipped by 5 bases and J by 2 bases; unmatched bases: 4. CDR1 and CDR2 (germline): SGHAT, FQDESV (reference sequence). CDR3 sequence reads: CASSRDRGNTGELFF. CDR3 DNA sequence: TGTGCCAGCAGCCGCGACAGGGGTAACACCGGGGAGCTGTTTTTT. Drawing the rest from reference TRBV11-1 and TRBJ2-2, the complete variable domain is EAEVAQSPRYKITEKSQAVAFWCDPISGHATLYWYRQILGQGPELLVQFQDESVVDDSQLPKDRFSAERLKGVDSTLKIQPAELGDSAMYLCASSRDRGNTGELFFGEGSRLTVL.